The 13 T cell receptor beta chains presented below share a single source sample, sequenced in a study of T cells expressing NK-cell markers. TCRdb reanalyzed the 5' RACE reads, giving one entry per CDR3 protein sequence and no DNA. The sample table sets out about 150,000 distinct CDR3 sequences. Sequencing was carried out using blood T cells: a sorted CD56 or NKG2C T cell subset, CD4+ or CD8+ T cells, or bulk PBMC T cells (not recorded which). The receptors originated from a man aged 18-69 years in good health.

This chain joins TRBV12-3 or TRBV12-4 and TRBJ2-1. The CDR3 length is 15 residues. CDR3 in amino acids: CASTASEFYMREQFF.

This rearrangement joins TRBV5-1 to TRBJ2-7; absent DNA, TCRdb's TRBD2 call cannot be checked. The CDR3 loop spans 16 amino acids. Germline CDR1 and CDR2: SGHRS and YFSETQ. The CDR3 is CASSLLAGSLFYEQYF.

This rearrangement joins TRBV6-1 to TRBJ1-2; the TRBD1 assignment by TCRdb is unverifiable without DNA. This CDR3 region has 15 residues. Germline-derived CDR1 and CDR2 are MNHNS and SASEGT. CDR3 protein: CASSLTGGVGYGYTF.

The V call is TRBV5-1, the J call TRBJ2-3; TCRdb lists TRBD1, though no DNA is available to test this call. The CDR3 is 15 amino acids. Per germline, CDR1 SGHRS and CDR2 YFSETQ. This CDR3 reads CASSLGQGAIDTQYF.

The rearrangement joins TRBV6-1 to TRBJ2-3; TCRdb calls TRBD1, which cannot be checked without DNA. This CDR3 is 15 amino acids long. Germline CDR1 and CDR2: MNHNS and SASEGT. CDR3: CASIPDRGASDTQYF.

The V and J genes are TRBV4-1 and TRBJ2-7; the TRBD1 assignment by TCRdb is unverifiable without DNA. The germline gives CDR1 MGHRA, CDR2 YSYEKL. The CDR3 is 15 residues long. This CDR3 reads CASSQEHLTVYEQYF.

The chain is built from TRBV29-1 and TRBJ2-2; TCRdb's D gene call, TRBD1, goes unchecked for lack of DNA. The germline CDR1 and CDR2 sequences are SQVTM and ANQGSEA. CDR3 size: 13 residues. CDR3 loop: CSVRRGGWAELFF.

The CDR3 spells CASSLAEGGDTQYF. The J gene is TRBJ2-3, the V gene TRBV13; checking the TCRdb D call of TRBD2 is not possible without DNA. CDR1 is PRHDT, CDR2 FYEKMQ, per germline (reference sequence). The CDR3 loop spans 14 amino acids.

V is TRBV3-1 and J is TRBJ2-7; lacking DNA, the TRBD2 call made by TCRdb goes unchecked. Per germline, CDR1 LGHDT and CDR2 YNNKEL (reference sequence). There are 16 residues in the CDR3. Here the CDR3 reads CASSQDSLAGSYEQYF.

This chain connects TRBV3-1 to TRBJ2-5. The CDR3 is 18 residues long. Germline CDR1 and CDR2: LGHDT and YNNKEL (reference sequence). CDR3 sequence reads: CASSQDNEPIPRQETQYF.

The J gene is TRBJ2-7, the V gene TRBV21-1; TCRdb indicates TRBD1, and absent DNA this call remains unverified. TRBV21-1 constitutes a pseudogene. CDR3 length: 17 residues. CDR3 residues: CASSKFFGTGCSYEQYF.

The chain employs TRBV28 and TRBJ2-3; TCRdb outputs TRBD2, but without DNA this stays unchecked. This CDR3 contains 16 residues. Germline V CDR1 and CDR2: MDHEN, SYDVKM. CDR3 residues: CASREDFPELENTQYF.

The V and J genes are TRBV7-2 and TRBJ1-3. The CDR3 spans 14 residues. CDR1 SGHTA and CDR2 FQGNSA come from the germline V gene. The CDR3: CASSLMIAGNTIYF.